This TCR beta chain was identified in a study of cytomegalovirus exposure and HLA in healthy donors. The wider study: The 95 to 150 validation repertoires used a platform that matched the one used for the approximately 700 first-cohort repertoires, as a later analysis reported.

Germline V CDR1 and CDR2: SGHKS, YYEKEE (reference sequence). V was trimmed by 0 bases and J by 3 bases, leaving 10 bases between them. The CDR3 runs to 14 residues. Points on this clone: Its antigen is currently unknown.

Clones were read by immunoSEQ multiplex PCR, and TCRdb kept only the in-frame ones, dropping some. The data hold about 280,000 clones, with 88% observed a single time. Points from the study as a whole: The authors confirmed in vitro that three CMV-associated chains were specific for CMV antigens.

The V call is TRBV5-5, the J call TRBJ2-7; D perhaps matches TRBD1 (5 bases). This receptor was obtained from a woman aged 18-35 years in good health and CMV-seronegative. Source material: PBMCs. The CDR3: CASSLVRVDYEQYF. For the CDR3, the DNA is TGTGCCAGCAGCTTGGTCAGGGTGGACTACGAGCAGTACTTC.